This T cell receptor beta chain was sequenced during a study of tumor and adjacent non-tumor tissue in lung cancer. TCRbeta libraries were built with three rounds of nested PCR, modified from ARM-PCR. TCRdb reanalysed the multiplex PCR reads using MiXCR and keeps one entry per CDR3 protein. The sample yields tens of thousands of distinct CDR3 sequences, 60% to 65% seen once. Note on this clonotype: Since no conserved phenylalanine or tryptophan closes the CDR3, a read error is the likely cause. The limits of the CDR3 on the DNA are not certain, so only TCRdb's listed CDR3 is given.

The template was RNA from unsorted bulk tissue. The normal lung tissue was taken more than 3 cm from the tumor edge. The receptor's source is a woman between 65 and 79 years old with non-small cell lung cancer. The material sequenced was distant non-tumor lung tissue.

The CDR3 protein is CAGSHRTENTESFL. The chain joins TRBV4-1 to TRBJ1-1; TRBD1, the D gene given by the table, was not confirmed from the DNA. Germline lookup yields CDR1 MGHRA and CDR2 YSYEKL. Both ends counted, the CDR3 spans 14 residues.